The 20 T cell receptor beta chains given below trace back to one sample, sequenced in a study of blood T cell repertoires in COVID-19. Measured with immunoSEQ multiplex PCR; TCRdb has only the in-frame clones, and not every one. The table includes 50,000 to 60,000 clones, roughly 90% detected once. Source material: peripheral blood. All receptors come from a woman of 80 years or more with acute or convalescent COVID-19.

This CDR3 reads CASSIVGTANEKLFF. The DNA for the CDR3 is TGTGCCAGTAGTATAGTGGGGACAGCTAATGAAAAACTGTTTTTT. V is TRBV19 and J is TRBJ1-4; 7 nucleotides align to TRBD1. The V gene's germline CDR1 is LNHDA and CDR2 SQIVND (reference sequence). The CDR3 loop spans 15 amino acids. The V segment lost 1 base and the J segment 3 bases; nucleotides outside the gene matches: 2.

Remarks on this clone: The junction does not match germline at one end; this may be a read error. The V gene is TRBV7-3, the J gene TRBJ1-1; D call uncertain. The CDR3 runs to 14 residues. Germline CDR1 and CDR2: SGHTA and FQGTGA. The CDR3 region has the DNA TGTGCCAGCATCAAAAATCCGGGGAACGCTGAAGCTTTCTTT. Translated, it gives CASIKNPGNAEAFF. Full variable domain (remainder filled in from reference TRBV7-3 and TRBJ1-1): GAGVSQTPSNKVTEKGKYVELRCDPISGHTALYWYRQSLGQGPEFLIYFQGTGAADDSGLPNDRFFAVRPEGSVSTLKIQRTERGDSAVYLCASIKNPGNAEAFFGQGTRLTVV.

The chain has TRBV4-3 and TRBJ2-1; 10 bases align to TRBD2. V trimming: 4 bases; J trimming: 9 bases; junction bases outside the gene matches: 12. Germline V gives CDR1 LGHNA, CDR2 YSLEER. This CDR3 region has 16 residues. CDR3 residues: CASSPTTSGSRVEQFF. CDR3 coding DNA: TGCGCCAGCAGCCCAACGACTAGCGGGTCCAGGGTTGAGCAGTTCTTC.

The rearrangement uses TRBV7-8 and TRBJ2-5, with 8 bases that match TRBD2. The CDR3 extends over 16 amino acids. With V trimmed by 5 bases and J by 2 bases, 10 bases remained unmatched. Germline loops: CDR1 SGHVS, CDR2 FQNEAQ. CDR3 DNA sequence: TGTGCCAGCAGCGGCCGCGTAGCGGGGATTCAAGAGACCCAGTACTTC. This translates into CASSGRVAGIQETQYF.

The V gene is TRBV18, the J gene TRBJ1-1; unclear D gene. Germline-derived CDR1 and CDR2 are KGHSH and LQKENI. V was pared by 1 base and J by 7 bases, with 10 bases between. CDR3 length: 13 amino acids. The CDR3 DNA reads as TGTGCCAGCTCACCACAGTCGGGGAATGAAGCTTTCTTT. Translation: CASSPQSGNEAFF.

The chain links TRBV2 to TRBJ1-1, with no clear D. The V end was cut by 5 bases, the J end by 0 bases, with 16 bases between. Germline CDR1 SNHLY, CDR2 FYNNEI. The CDR3 is 16 residues long. The CDR3 protein is CASSQSWEQMNTEAFF. The CDR3 DNA is TGTGCCAGCAGTCAATCGTGGGAGCAAATGAACACTGAAGCTTTCTTT.

The sample holds a few counts of this clone. The rearrangement uses TRBV19 and TRBJ1-1, with D possibly matching TRBD1 (6 bases). This CDR3 is 12 amino acids long. Trimming left V 8 bases short and J 1 base short, with 8 bases between. Germline loops: CDR1 LNHDA, CDR2 SQIVND (reference sequence). The CDR3 nucleotides are TGTGCCAGTGGACAGCCGAACACTGAAGCTTTCTTT. The encoded protein is CASGQPNTEAFF.

The chain recombines TRBV11-2 with TRBJ2-1; no clear D gene. This CDR3 region has 12 residues. Germline CDR1 is SGHAT and CDR2 is FQNNGV. V lost 0 bases, J lost 7 bases, and 4 bases lay in between. The chain's CDR3 is CASSLDRNEQFF. In DNA form, the CDR3 reads TGTGCCAGCAGCTTAGACAGGAATGAGCAGTTCTTC.

The V and J genes are TRBV11-3 and TRBJ1-1; TRBD1 matches 12 bases. Trimming took 1 base from V and 2 from J; bases not matched to a gene: 5. The CDR3 is 17 residues long. Germline V CDR1 and CDR2: SGHNT, YENEEA. The CDR3 here is CASSLAGTGGGNTEAFF. The CDR3 bases are TGTGCCAGCAGCTTAGCCGGGACAGGGGGCGGAAACACTGAAGCTTTCTTT.

CDR3 amino acids: CASSAGQGAEREQFF. In DNA form, the CDR3 reads TGTGCCAGCAGTGCAGGACAGGGGGCGGAGCGTGAGCAGTTCTTC. The chain carries TRBV2 and TRBJ2-1; 11 nucleotides align to TRBD1. The trim removed 4 bases at V and 9 bases at J, leaving 8 bases unmatched. The CDR3 has 15 amino acids. CDR1 is SNHLY and CDR2 is FYNNEI in the germline V gene.

This sequence joins TRBV15 and TRBJ1-3; D is perhaps TRBD1 (6 bases). Germline V gives CDR1 LNHNV, CDR2 YYDKDF (reference sequence). This CDR3 comprises 16 residues. V lost 0 bases to trimming and J lost 4 bases, with 13 bases between them. This chain's CDR3 is CATSRDSGGRGNTIYF. DNA of the CDR3: TGTGCCACCAGCAGAGATTCGGGGGGCAGAGGAAACACCATATATTTT.

CDR3 in amino acids: CASSLGQGSAGELFF. In DNA form, the CDR3 reads TGCGCCAGCAGCTTGGGGCAGGGAAGCGCCGGGGAGCTGTTTTTT. The chain has TRBV5-1 and TRBJ2-2, with a possible D match to TRBD1 (5 bases). Trimming cost V 0 bases and J 6 bases, with 12 bases left between them. CDR1 is SGHRS, CDR2 YFSETQ, per germline. The CDR3 consists of 15 residues.

The chain is built from TRBV6-6 and TRBJ2-7, with D maybe TRBD2 (6 bases). The CDR3 spans 13 residues. Germline loops: CDR1 MNHNY, CDR2 SVGAGI (reference sequence). Trimming removed 6 bases from V and 0 bases from J, with 9 bases in between. The CDR3 DNA reads TGTGCCAGCAGCGTGGAGGGCTCCTACGAGCAGTACTTC. Translation: CASSVEGSYEQYF.

The chain is built from TRBV2 and TRBJ1-1, with D hard to call. The CDR3 is 13 amino acids. Germline CDR1 reads SNHLY; CDR2 reads FYNNEI. Trimming removed 11 bases at V and 0 bases at J, with 13 bases between. The chain's CDR3 is CADRVNMNTEAFF. CDR3 in DNA: TGTGCCGATCGGGTCAATATGAACACTGAAGCTTTCTTT.

The gene calls are TRBV7-3 and TRBJ2-1, with D maybe TRBD1 (6 bases). The CDR3 extends over 13 amino acids. Looked up from germline, CDR1 is SGHTA and CDR2 is FQGTGA. V lost 4 bases and J lost 11, with 15 bases in between. CDR3 DNA sequence: TGTGCCAGCAGCTCTTCCATACAGGGTAAGCAGTTCTTC. This translates into CASSSSIQGKQFF.

This chain connects TRBV27 to TRBJ1-1; 7 positions match TRBD1. Germline V gives CDR1 MNHEY, CDR2 SMNVEV (reference sequence). The length of the CDR3 is 16 residues. The ends lost 5 bases at V and 1 base at J; junction bases unmatched: 10. CDR3 amino acids: CASSTGTVTGNTEAFF. The CDR3 DNA is TGTGCCAGCAGTACCGGGACAGTTACGGGGAACACTGAAGCTTTCTTT.

The V gene is TRBV4-2, the J gene TRBJ1-6; 8 positions agree with TRBD1. This CDR3 is 19 amino acids long. Germline lookup yields CDR1 LGHNA and CDR2 YNFKEQ. Trimming removed 0 bases from V and 15 bases from J; junction bases left unmatched: 22. In DNA form, the CDR3 reads TGTGCCAGCAGCCAAGATCAGGGGGCTCGAAGCGGGTCGAATCAGGTCCTCCACTTT. Protein product: CASSQDQGARSGSNQVLHF.

This clone was counted a few times. The chain employs TRBV7-9 and TRBJ2-2; the D gene is possibly TRBD1 (6 bases). The CDR3 covers 15 residues. From germline, CDR1 is SEHNR and CDR2 FQNEAQ (reference sequence). Trimming removed 0 bases from V and 7 bases from J, with 12 bases in between. The CDR3 bases are TGTGCCAGCAGCTTAGCCCACCAGGGGATCGGGGAGCTGTTTTTT. Its translation is CASSLAHQGIGELFF.

V and J are TRBV2 and TRBJ2-6; TRBD1 matches 8 bases. Losses at the gene ends were 5 bases for V and 1 base for J; bases not matched to a gene: 10. CDR1 and CDR2 (germline): SNHLY, FYNNEI. The CDR3 contains 18 residues. The CDR3 nucleotides are TGTGCCAGCAGTCTAAGGACAGGGATGACATCTGGGGCCAACGTCCTGACTTTC. Its protein is CASSLRTGMTSGANVLTF.

This chain joins TRBV6-4 and TRBJ2-7; TRBD2 agrees at 9 bases. CDR1 MRHNA and CDR2 SNTAGT come from the germline V gene. The length of the CDR3 is 17 residues. J lost 2 bases, V lost 5 bases, and 13 bases had no gene match. The CDR3 nucleotides are TGTGCCAGCAGTCAGCCAAGGGCGGGAGGGATTACCTACGAGCAGTACTTC. Residues: CASSQPRAGGITYEQYF.